This TCR beta chain was retrieved from a study of vaccination and CD4 T cells after COVID-19 (dated by TCRdb to between 2021 and 2024). Regarding the study in general: Convalescent patients had a positive SARS-CoV-2 result on nasal swab PCR, and of these patients, several had mild disease and one had severe disease. The convalescent cohort comprised six males and four females, including two Hispanic individuals, seven Caucasians, two Asians and one multiracial person. Each participant got two doses of either the Pfizer-BioNTech BNT162b2 vaccine (n=8) or the Moderna mRNA-1273 vaccine (n=2). Post-COVID blood samples from convalescent patients were collected a median of around 100 days after diagnosis, with a range of roughly 30 to 170 days. Post-vaccine blood samples were taken a median of roughly 75 days after the second vaccine dose, with a range of about 14 to 241 days. The cultures were stimulated with overlapping spike peptide pools from SARS-CoV-2 and from the common cold coronaviruses HCoV-NL63, HCoV-OC43 and HCoV-229E. Control cultures used a CEFX viral epitope pool as positive control, an HIV-1 Nef peptide pool as negative control, or no peptide. In roughly nine COVID-19 convalescent patients and 4 infection-naive healthy vaccine recipients, the spike-specific CD4+ TCR repertoire before mRNA vaccination was compared with the repertoire after mRNA vaccination. General study outcomes and caveats: Relatively few convalescent patients were included in the study, and early timepoints after natural infection were not analyzed. Among convalescent patients, a median about 86% of the SARS-CoV-2-reactive clones seen after vaccination appeared only after vaccination, which suggests priming specific to the vaccine. An increase in the median number of SARS-CoV-2-reactive clonotypes from more than 20 after infection to a few dozen after vaccination was observed, but the change was not found to be significant. In convalescent patients, nearly all vaccine-specific clones (304 of 307) were found to be mono-reactive for SARS-CoV-2 spike rather than cross-reactive with common cold coronaviruses.

The treatment or condition label corresponds to: approximately 11-day PBMC culture with coronavirus spike peptide pools or control peptides (ViraFEST assay). The ViraFEST assay, used in the study, expanded antigen-specific T cells with peptide pools and then identified the expanded clonotypes through TCR sequencing. The convalescent patients' positive SARS-CoV-2 PCR tests were from March to December 2020, which was before the Alpha, Beta and Delta variants emerged in the United States. PBMCs were cultured at roughly 1.8 million per well in IMDM supplemented with approximately 5.3% human AB serum and approximately 10 IU/ml IL-2, with approximately 9.5 ug/ml peptide pools added. Half of the culture medium was replaced with fresh IL-2-containing medium on days 3 and 7. CD4+ T cells were isolated after about 10 days of culture through negative selection using the EasySep CD4+ T cell isolation kit. PBMCs were separated from whole blood using Ficoll-Paque Plus gradient centrifugation and then either used fresh or cryopreserved at -140C. Culture conditions were generally each tested in triplicate wells.

This clonotype was counted only a few times. Which antigen it targets is not known. Per-base quality was not reported, and no clone a single base away is much larger than it. The protocol used for the library was PCR. At the Johns Hopkins FTIC core, DNA from the cultured CD4+ T cells underwent TCR sequencing with the Oncomine TCR Beta short-read assay. The QIAamp micro DNA kit was used to extract genomic DNA from the cultured CD4+ T cells. The Oncomine TCR Beta libraries from cultured CD4+ T cells were pooled using unique dual indexes and then sequenced on an Illumina iSeq 100. On the authors' methods: Non-productive sequences were removed, and CDR3s that did not start with C, did not end with F or W, or were shorter than 7 amino acids were discarded. Antigen-specific clonotypes were identified using the MANAFEST web application through comparison of peptide-stimulated wells with reference and other culture wells. An FDR below 0.05, an odds ratio above 5, and a productive frequency above 0.1% in at least two of three replicate wells were required for clones to be considered positive. Cross-reactive clonotypes were defined as significantly expanded in both SARS-CoV-2 spike wells and at least one common cold coronavirus spike condition. Using R version 3.6.1, CDR3 homology was evaluated through Levenshtein distances (stringdist) along with unrooted phylogenetic trees (ape). TCRdb ran its own pipeline on the public reads, namely fastp trimming at Q25 and MiXCR clone calling, and kept in-frame beta chains. Rows are combined by CDR3 protein, so each entry shows the most common genes and DNA. These V and J calls originate from TCRdb's pipeline instead of the authors' own analysis. The sample table records around 12,000 distinct CDR3 sequences; approximately 37% of these occur just once. The ten largest make up around 16% of the sample.

The germline V gene provides CDR1 SGHTA and CDR2 FQGTGA. The cysteine opens and the phenylalanine closes a CDR3 of 14 amino acids. Only CDR3 DNA is held: 42 bases, read in frame from base 1. V was cut back by 5 bases and J by 2 bases, leaving a gap of 11 bases between them. The rearranged segments are TRBV7-3 and TRBJ2-3, and perhaps TRBD2 as D gene, on 6 matching bases. The sequence was collected from a human donor with COVID-19. Sequenced: cultured CD4+ T cells from blood. The CDR3 in this case is CASSAAGPTDTQYF. The DNA reads as follows: TGTGCCAGCAGCGCAGCGGGTCCCACAGATACGCAGTATTTT.